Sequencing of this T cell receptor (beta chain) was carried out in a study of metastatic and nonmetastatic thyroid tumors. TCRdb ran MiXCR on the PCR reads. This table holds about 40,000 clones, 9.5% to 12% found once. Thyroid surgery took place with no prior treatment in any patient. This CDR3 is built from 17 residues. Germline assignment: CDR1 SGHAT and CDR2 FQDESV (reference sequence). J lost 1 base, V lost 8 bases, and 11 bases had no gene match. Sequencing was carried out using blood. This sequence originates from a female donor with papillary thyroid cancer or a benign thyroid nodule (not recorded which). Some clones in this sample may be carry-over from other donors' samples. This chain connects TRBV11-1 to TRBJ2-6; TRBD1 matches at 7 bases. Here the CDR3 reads CASDPGQSISGANVLTF. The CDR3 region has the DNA TGTGCCAGCGACCCGGGACAGTCAATATCTGGGGCCAACGTCCTGACTTTC.